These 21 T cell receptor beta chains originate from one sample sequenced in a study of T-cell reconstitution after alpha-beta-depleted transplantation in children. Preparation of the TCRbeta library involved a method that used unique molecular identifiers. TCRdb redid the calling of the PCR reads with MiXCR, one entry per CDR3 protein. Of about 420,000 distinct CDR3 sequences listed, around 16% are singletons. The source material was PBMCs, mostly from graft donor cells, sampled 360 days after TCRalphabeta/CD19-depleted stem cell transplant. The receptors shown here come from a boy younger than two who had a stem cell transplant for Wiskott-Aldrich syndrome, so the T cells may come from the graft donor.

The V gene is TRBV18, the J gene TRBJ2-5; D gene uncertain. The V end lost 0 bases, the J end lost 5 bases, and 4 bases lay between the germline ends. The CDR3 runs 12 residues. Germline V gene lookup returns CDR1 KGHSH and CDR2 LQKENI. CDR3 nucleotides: TGTGCCAGCTCACCACCAGCGGAGACCCAGTACTTC. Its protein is CASSPPAETQYF.

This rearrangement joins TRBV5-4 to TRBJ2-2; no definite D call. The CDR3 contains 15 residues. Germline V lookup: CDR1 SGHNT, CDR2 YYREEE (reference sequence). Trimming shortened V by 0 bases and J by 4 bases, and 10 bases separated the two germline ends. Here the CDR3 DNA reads TGTGCCAGCAGCTTGGAAGTGGCAGCCACCGGGGAGCTGTTTTTT. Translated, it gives CASSLEVAATGELFF.

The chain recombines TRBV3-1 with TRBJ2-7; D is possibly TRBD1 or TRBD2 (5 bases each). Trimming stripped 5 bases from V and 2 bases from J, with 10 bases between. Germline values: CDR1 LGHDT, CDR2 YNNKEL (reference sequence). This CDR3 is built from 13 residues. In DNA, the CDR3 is TGTGCCAGCAGCTGGGACGGGCCCTACGAGCAGTACTTC. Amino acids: CASSWDGPYEQYF.

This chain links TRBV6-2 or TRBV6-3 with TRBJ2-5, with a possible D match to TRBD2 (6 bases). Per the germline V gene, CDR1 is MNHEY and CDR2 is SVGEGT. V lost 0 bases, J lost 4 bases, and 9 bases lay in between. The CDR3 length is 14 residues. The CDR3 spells CASSYSTGRETQYF. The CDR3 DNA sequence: TGTGCCAGCAGTTACTCGACCGGGAGAGAGACCCAGTACTTC.

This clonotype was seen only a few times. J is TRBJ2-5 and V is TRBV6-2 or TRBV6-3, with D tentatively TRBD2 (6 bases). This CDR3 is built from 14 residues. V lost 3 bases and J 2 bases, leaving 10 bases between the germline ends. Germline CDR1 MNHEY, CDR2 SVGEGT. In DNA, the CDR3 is TGTGCCAGCAGTTATAGCGGTAGACAAGAGACCCAGTACTTC. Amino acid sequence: CASSYSGRQETQYF.

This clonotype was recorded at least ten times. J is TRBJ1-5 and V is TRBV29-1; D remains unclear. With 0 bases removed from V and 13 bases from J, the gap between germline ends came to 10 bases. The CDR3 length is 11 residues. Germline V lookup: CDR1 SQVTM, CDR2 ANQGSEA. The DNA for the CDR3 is TGCAGCGTTGAAGACAGGTTGGGGCAGCATTTT. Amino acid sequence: CSVEDRLGQHF.

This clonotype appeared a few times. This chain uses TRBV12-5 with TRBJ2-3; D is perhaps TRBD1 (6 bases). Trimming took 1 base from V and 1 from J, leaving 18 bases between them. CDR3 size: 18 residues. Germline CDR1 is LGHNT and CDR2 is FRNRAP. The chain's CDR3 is CASGLAPGTGTRTDTQYF. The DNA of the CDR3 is TGTGCTAGTGGTTTGGCCCCGGGAACAGGGACCCGCACAGATACGCAGTATTTT.

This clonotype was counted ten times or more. The CDR3: CASTALAGGTDTQYF. The CDR3 DNA reads as TGTGCCAGCACCGCCCTGGCGGGCGGCACAGATACGCAGTATTTT. The chain links TRBV6-5 to TRBJ2-3; D may be TRBD2 (5 bases). The CDR3 totals 15 residues. Germline values: CDR1 MNHEY, CDR2 SVGAGI. V shed 7 bases and J shed 1 base, with 15 bases lying between them.

CDR3 DNA: TGTGCCAGCGCACCCAGCGGGACAGCTTCCTACGAGCAGTACTTC. Translated: CASAPSGTASYEQYF. The chain employs TRBV6-1 and TRBJ2-7, with D perhaps given as TRBD1 or TRBD2 (7 bases each). The germline gives CDR1 MNHNS, CDR2 SASEGT. V lost 8 bases and J lost 1, with 18 bases in between. The CDR3 spans 15 residues.

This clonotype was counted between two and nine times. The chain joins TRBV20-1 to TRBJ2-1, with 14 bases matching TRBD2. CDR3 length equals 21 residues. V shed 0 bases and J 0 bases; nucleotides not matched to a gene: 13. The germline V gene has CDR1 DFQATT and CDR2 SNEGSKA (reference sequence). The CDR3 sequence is CSARDHAGLAGASSSYNEQFF. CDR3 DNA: TGCAGTGCTAGAGATCATGCGGGACTAGCGGGAGCTTCGAGCTCCTACAATGAGCAGTTCTTC.

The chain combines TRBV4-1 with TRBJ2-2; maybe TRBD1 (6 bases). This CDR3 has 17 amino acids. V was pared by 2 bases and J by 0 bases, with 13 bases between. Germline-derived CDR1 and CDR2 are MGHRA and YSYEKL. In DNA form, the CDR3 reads TGCGCCAGCAGCCAACGATGGGGACAAGCGAACACCGGGGAGCTGTTTTTT. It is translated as CASSQRWGQANTGELFF.

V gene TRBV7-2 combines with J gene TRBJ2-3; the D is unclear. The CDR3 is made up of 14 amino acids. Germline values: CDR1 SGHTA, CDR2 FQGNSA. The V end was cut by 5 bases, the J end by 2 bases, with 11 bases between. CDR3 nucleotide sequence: TGTGCCAGCAGCCACGGACGGACCACAGATACGCAGTATTTT. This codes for CASSHGRTTDTQYF.

CDR3 nucleotide sequence: TGCAGTGCCCGGGACTCCGCCTACAATGAGCAGTTCTTC. This translates into CSARDSAYNEQFF. The J gene is TRBJ2-1, the V gene TRBV20-1; the D gene is possibly TRBD2 (6 bases). Deletions cut 6 bases from V and 2 bases from J, with 11 bases between. There are 13 residues in the CDR3. Germline V gene lookup returns CDR1 DFQATT and CDR2 SNEGSKA (reference sequence).

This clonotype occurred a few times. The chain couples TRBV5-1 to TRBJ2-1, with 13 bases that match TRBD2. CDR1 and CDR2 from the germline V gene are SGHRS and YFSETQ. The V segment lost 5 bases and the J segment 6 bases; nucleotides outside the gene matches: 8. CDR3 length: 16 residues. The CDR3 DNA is TGCGCCAGCAGGCCACTAGCGGGGGGGCCAATCAATGAGCAGTTCTTC. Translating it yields CASRPLAGGPINEQFF.

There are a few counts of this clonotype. CDR3 nucleotides: TGTGCCAGCAGTTTATACTCGGGACGCACGCAGTATTTT. As protein: CASSLYSGRTQYF. The chain combines TRBV27 with TRBJ2-3; possibly TRBD1 or TRBD2 for D (5 bases each). Germline CDR1 and CDR2: MNHEY and SMNVEV (reference sequence). The CDR3 length is 13 residues. Trimming took 1 base from V and 9 from J, leaving 11 bases between them.

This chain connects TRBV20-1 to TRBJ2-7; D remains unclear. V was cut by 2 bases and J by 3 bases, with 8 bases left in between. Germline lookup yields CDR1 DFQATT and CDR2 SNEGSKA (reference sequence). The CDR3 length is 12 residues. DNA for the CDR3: TGCAGTGCTAGAAGGCAAATCTACGAGCAGTACTTC. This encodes CSARRQIYEQYF.

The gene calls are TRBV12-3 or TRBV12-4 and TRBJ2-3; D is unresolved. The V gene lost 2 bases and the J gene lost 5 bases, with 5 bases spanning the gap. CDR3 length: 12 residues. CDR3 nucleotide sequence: TGTGCCAGCAGTTTATGGAGAGATACGCAGTATTTT. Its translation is CASSLWRDTQYF.

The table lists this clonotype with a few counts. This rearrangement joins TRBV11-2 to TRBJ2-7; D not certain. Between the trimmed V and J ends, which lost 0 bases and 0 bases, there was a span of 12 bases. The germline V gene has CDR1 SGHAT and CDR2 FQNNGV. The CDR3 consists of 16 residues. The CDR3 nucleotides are TGTGCCAGCAGCTTAGACCGGGCCTCTAGCTCCTACGAGCAGTACTTC. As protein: CASSLDRASSSYEQYF. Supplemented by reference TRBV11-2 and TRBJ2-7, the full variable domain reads EAGVAQSPRYKIIEKRQSVAFWCNPISGHATLYWYQQILGQGPKLLIQFQNNGVVDDSQLPKDRFSAERLKGVDSTLKIQPAKLEDSAVYLCASSLDRASSSYEQYFGPGTRLTVT.

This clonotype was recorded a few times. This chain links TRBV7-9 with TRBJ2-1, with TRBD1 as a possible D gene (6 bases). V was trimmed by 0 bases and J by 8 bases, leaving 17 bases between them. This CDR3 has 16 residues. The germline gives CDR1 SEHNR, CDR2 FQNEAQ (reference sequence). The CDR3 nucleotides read TGTGCCAGCAGCTTAGCAGGACAGCTAAGGGGCTATGAGCAGTTCTTC. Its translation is CASSLAGQLRGYEQFF.

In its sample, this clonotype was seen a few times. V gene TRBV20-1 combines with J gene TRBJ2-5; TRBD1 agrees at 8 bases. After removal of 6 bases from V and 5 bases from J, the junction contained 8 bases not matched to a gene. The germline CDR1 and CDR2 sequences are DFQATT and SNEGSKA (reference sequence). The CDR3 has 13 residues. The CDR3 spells CSATTGVRETQYF. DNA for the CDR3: TGCAGTGCGACGACAGGGGTGAGGGAGACCCAGTACTTC.

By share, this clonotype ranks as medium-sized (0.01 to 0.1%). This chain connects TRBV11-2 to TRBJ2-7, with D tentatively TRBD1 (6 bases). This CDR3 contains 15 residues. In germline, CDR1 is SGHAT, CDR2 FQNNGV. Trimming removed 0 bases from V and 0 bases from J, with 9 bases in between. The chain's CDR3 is CASSLDGDTSYEQYF. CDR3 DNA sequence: TGTGCCAGCAGCTTAGACGGGGACACCTCCTACGAGCAGTACTTC.